The 15 T cell receptor beta chains presented below share a single source sample, sequenced in a study of shared clonotypes between healthy human individuals. The assay was immunoSEQ multiplex PCR, and TCRdb's table has in-frame clones only and misses some. This repertoire shows roughly 700,000 clones, 90% found once; its top ten account for 34%. Sequenced sample: memory CD8+ T cells from PBMCs. Regarding subset: CD45RO+ cells pooled with CCR7-negative TemRA cells. The receptors shown here come from a man aged 18 to 30 in good health. Some clones in this sample may be carry-over from other donors' samples.

This chain uses TRBV7-9 with TRBJ1-5, with D perhaps TRBD1 (6 bases). Trimming took 4 bases from V and 1 from J, leaving 14 bases between them. This CDR3 has 16 residues. Germline CDR1 reads SEHNR; CDR2 reads FQNEAQ (reference sequence). The CDR3: CASSSDRPPSNQPQHF. The CDR3 DNA reads as TGTGCCAGCAGCTCCGACAGGCCCCCGAGCAATCAGCCCCAGCATTTT.

V usage is TRBV6-1 and J usage is TRBJ2-1; D ambiguous. Trimming removed 4 bases from V and 0 bases from J, with 16 bases in between. Looked up from germline, CDR1 is MNHNS and CDR2 is SASEGT. The CDR3 totals 17 residues. Written as DNA, the CDR3 is TGTGCCAGCAGTGGGGTGGTTGGGCGAAGCTCCTACAATGAGCAGTTCTTC. It is translated as CASSGVVGRSSYNEQFF.

The V gene is TRBV5-4, the J gene TRBJ2-7; 7 nucleotides line up with TRBD2. V was clipped by 0 bases and J by 3 bases; unmatched bases: 3. Germline loops: CDR1 SGHNT, CDR2 YYREEE (reference sequence). The CDR3 is 14 amino acids. The CDR3 DNA reads as TGTGCCAGCAGCTTGGGGGAGCGGGGCTACGAGCAGTACTTC. Amino acid sequence: CASSLGERGYEQYF. Complete variable domain (other parts from reference TRBV5-4 and TRBJ2-7): ETGVTQSPTHLIKTRGQQVTLRCSSQSGHNTVSWYQQALGQGPQFIFQYYREEENGRGNFPPRFSGLQFPNYSSELNVNALELDDSALYLCASSLGERGYEQYFGPGTRLTVT.

This chain uses TRBV19 with TRBJ1-1; D call uncertain. Germline V gene sequence: CDR1 LNHDA, CDR2 SQIVND (reference sequence). The ends were cut back, 3 bases at V and 1 base at J, with 12 bases in the middle. The CDR3 runs 15 residues. The DNA of the CDR3 is TGTGCCAGTAGTATTTACCCACTGCCGAACACTGAAGCTTTCTTT. This translates into CASSIYPLPNTEAFF.

As to this clone: One junction end disagrees with the germline gene, perhaps due to a read error. The chain recombines TRBV10-3 with TRBJ2-5; D is unclear. The CDR3 spans 12 residues. Per germline, CDR1 ENHRY and CDR2 SYGVKD. For the CDR3, the DNA is TGTGCCATCAGTGAGTTCGAGGCACCCGTAGACTTC. As protein: CAISEFEAPVDF.

The J gene is TRBJ2-7, the V gene TRBV6-5; 8 positions match TRBD1. CDR3 length: 16 residues. The V gene's germline CDR1 is MNHEY and CDR2 SVGAGI. Trimming cost V 0 bases and J 2 bases; bases outside gene matches: 6. The CDR3 reads CASSYSPWTGTYEQYF. DNA of the CDR3: TGTGCCAGCAGTTACTCCCCATGGACAGGGACCTACGAGCAGTACTTC.

The chain is built from TRBV5-8 and TRBJ2-7; D may match TRBD1 or TRBD2 (5 bases each). Germline CDR1 reads SGHTS; CDR2 reads YDEGEE. The ends were cut back, 3 bases at V and 3 bases at J, with 16 bases in the middle. This CDR3 has 15 amino acids. The CDR3 DNA reads TGTGCCAGCAGCTGGGGGACCCGGGTGGACTACGAGCAGTACTTC. As protein: CASSWGTRVDYEQYF.

This chain uses TRBV27 with TRBJ2-2; D possibly corresponds to TRBD1 (6 bases). The CDR3 has 15 residues. Germline V gene sequence: CDR1 MNHEY, CDR2 SMNVEV (reference sequence). Trimming shortened V by 3 bases and J by 6 bases, and 14 bases separated the two germline ends. CDR3 in amino acids: CASSFQGLLAGELFF. For the CDR3, the DNA is TGTGCCAGCAGTTTTCAGGGGTTGTTGGCCGGGGAGCTGTTTTTT.

This clone was picked up a small number of times. V and J are TRBV25-1 and TRBJ2-1, with 8 bases fitting TRBD1. Per the germline V gene, CDR1 is MGHDK and CDR2 is SYGVNS. This CDR3 spans 15 amino acids. V trimming: 6 bases; J trimming: 0 bases; junction bases outside the gene matches: 4. The CDR3 region is CASSLGQGSYNEQFF. CDR3 sequence (DNA): TGTGCCAGCAGCTTAGGACAGGGCTCCTACAATGAGCAGTTCTTC.

V is TRBV9 and J is TRBJ2-2, with unresolved D. The ends were cut back, 3 bases at V and 11 bases at J, with 14 bases in the middle. This CDR3 comprises 13 residues. Germline V gene data show CDR1 as SGDLS and CDR2 as YYNGEE. The CDR3 DNA reads TGTGCCAGCAGCGGTCTGACCGGCAGTGAGCTGTTTTTT. This translates into CASSGLTGSELFF. The full variable domain, in which reference TRBV9 and TRBJ2-2 provide the parts outside the CDR3, is DSGVTQTPKHLITATGQRVTLRCSPRSGDLSVYWYQQSLDQGLQFLIQYYNGEERAKGNILERFSAQQFPDLHSELNLSSLELGDSALYFCASSGLTGSELFFGEGSRLTVL.

V and J are TRBV19 and TRBJ2-4; a weak D match, TRBD1 (7 bases). The CDR3 is 17 amino acids. Deletions cut 6 bases from V and 2 bases from J, with 20 bases between. Per the germline V gene, CDR1 is LNHDA and CDR2 is SQIVND (reference sequence). The CDR3 coding sequence is TGTGCCAGTAGGAGGGGGGCCCCAGGGGGACCCAAAAACATTCAGTACTTC. Translation: CASRRGAPGGPKNIQYF.

This rearrangement joins TRBV27 to TRBJ2-1, with D possibly being TRBD1 (5 bases). This CDR3 is 15 amino acids long. Per germline, CDR1 MNHEY and CDR2 SMNVEV (reference sequence). With 1 base removed from V and 0 bases from J, the gap between germline ends came to 7 bases. The CDR3 DNA reads TGTGCCAGCAGTTTATGGCAGGGCTCCTACAATGAGCAGTTCTTC. Translated: CASSLWQGSYNEQFF.

Remarks on this clone: Other DNA sequences in the sample encode the same CDR3. The rearrangement joins TRBV9 to TRBJ2-7; D is ambiguous. The CDR3 is made up of 13 amino acids. Trimming took 3 bases from V and 0 from J, leaving 7 bases between them. Germline loops: CDR1 SGDLS, CDR2 YYNGEE. Written as DNA, the CDR3 is TGTGCCAGCAGCGGGGGTAGCTCCTACGAGCAGTACTTC. Translation: CASSGGSSYEQYF.

The rearrangement uses TRBV9 and TRBJ1-3, with 8 bases identical to TRBD1. Germline lookup yields CDR1 SGDLS and CDR2 YYNGEE. The V and J ends lost 2 bases and 2 bases, in that order; junction bases with no gene match: 3. The CDR3 runs to 15 residues. The CDR3 spells CASSVHRGTGNTIYF. CDR3 DNA sequence: TGTGCCAGCAGCGTCCACAGGGGGACTGGAAACACCATATATTTT.

The count of this clone is one. The genes are TRBV11-2 and TRBJ2-3; D gene uncertain. V lost 3 bases and J lost 6, with 7 bases in between. This CDR3 has 12 amino acids. Germline CDR1 and CDR2: SGHAT and FQNNGV. DNA for the CDR3: TGTGCCAGCAGCTTCAATTTGGATACGCAGTATTTT. Translating it yields CASSFNLDTQYF.